This T cell receptor (beta chain) was obtained from a study of post-analysis software for immune sequencing data. Concerning this clonotype: Its antigen is not known.

Whole-study findings and limits: The study found TRBV5-6, TRBV5-1 and TRBV20-1 among several TRBV segments more frequent in patients than controls.

CDR3 length equals 14 residues. J was trimmed by 6 bases and V by 3 bases; bases with no gene match: 5. Germline values: CDR1 DFQATT, CDR2 SNEGSKA (reference sequence). Incorporated into the TCR beta cDNA libraries were unique molecular identifiers, which served to reduce PCR and sequencing biases. TCRdb re-called the PCR reads through MiXCR, storing one row per CDR3 protein. Among around 400,000 distinct CDR3 sequences listed, roughly 40% were seen once. The clonotype was recovered from a girl aged 2-15 years with multiple sclerosis. Sequenced sample: blood. The chain recombines TRBV20-1 with TRBJ2-1, with 10 bases matching TRBD2. The CDR3 DNA reads as TGCAGTGCTAGCCCTAGCGGGAGCCCCAATGAGCAGTTCTTC. This gives the protein CSASPSGSPNEQFF.